The entry below gives a single T cell receptor (beta chain) sequence along with its context. This record comes from a study of T cells after yellow fever vaccination. TCRdb independently ran MiXCR on the 5' RACE reads; one entry per CDR3 protein. The sample lists 300,000 to 350,000 distinct CDR3 sequences, around 4.1% occurring once. V lost 4 bases, J lost 2 bases, and 12 bases lay in between. CDR1 and CDR2 from the germline V gene are SGDLS and YYNGEE. The CDR3 is 14 amino acids. Here the sequenced sample was PBMCs, taken 5 days after the yellow fever booster vaccination. The sequence was collected from a man aged 18 to 29 who received the YFV17D yellow fever vaccine. The chain uses TRBV9 and TRBJ2-5; a possible D gene is TRBD1 (7 bases). The CDR3 sequence: CASSLTGRQETQYF. CDR3 coding DNA: TGTGCCAGCAGCTTGACAGGGAGGCAAGAGACCCAGTACTTC. Full variable domain (remainder filled in from reference TRBV9 and TRBJ2-5): DSGVTQTPKHLITATGQRVTLRCSPRSGDLSVYWYQQSLDQGLQFLIQYYNGEERAKGNILERFSAQQFPDLHSELNLSSLELGDSALYFCASSLTGRQETQYFGPGTRLLVL.